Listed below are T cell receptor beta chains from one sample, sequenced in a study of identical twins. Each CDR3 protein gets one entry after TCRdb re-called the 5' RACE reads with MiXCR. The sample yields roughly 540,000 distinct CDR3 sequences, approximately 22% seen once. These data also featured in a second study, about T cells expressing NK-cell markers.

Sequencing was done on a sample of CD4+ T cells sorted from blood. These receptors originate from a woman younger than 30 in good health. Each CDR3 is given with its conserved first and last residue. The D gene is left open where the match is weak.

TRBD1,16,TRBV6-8,CASRYHPNRGYNEQFF
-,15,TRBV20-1,CSASVEQGFTNIQYF
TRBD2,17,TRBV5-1,CASSPLGLAGGYNEQFF
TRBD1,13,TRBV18,CASFKGANEKLFF
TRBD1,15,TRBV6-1,CASTQPGTGGSPLHF
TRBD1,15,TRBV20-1,CSARDLRQGVDTQYF
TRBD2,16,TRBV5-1,CASSNIAGSSYNEQFF
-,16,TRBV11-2,CASSYLQGRARDTQYF
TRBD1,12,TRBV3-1,CASSHTGETQYF
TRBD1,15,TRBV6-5,CASGLISTGIEKLFF
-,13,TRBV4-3,CASSQERLTEAFF
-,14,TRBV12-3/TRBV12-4,CASSLNRENTEAFF
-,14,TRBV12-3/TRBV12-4,CASTKPPGNTEAFF